This passage covers 14 T cell receptor beta chains from one sample sequenced in a study of CD8 T cells in ankylosing spondylitis. Regarding the study as a whole: Seven to nine highly homologous variants made up a TCR beta motif, and this motif appeared characteristic of ankylosing spondylitis blood.

No antigen is known for these receptors. MiXCR, run by TCRdb on the 5' RACE reads, gives a single entry per CDR3 protein. The sample records 450,000 to 550,000 distinct CDR3 sequences, approximately 5.3% being singletons. Sequencing was done on a sample of blood, either unsorted or a sorted T cell fraction (not recorded which). The source of these receptors is a male donor with ankylosing spondylitis.

The gene calls are TRBV4-1 and TRBJ2-3; TRBD2 matches 12 bases. The CDR3 spans 16 residues. In germline, CDR1 is MGHRA, CDR2 YSYEKL. Trimming removed 4 bases from V and 4 bases from J; junction bases left unmatched: 6. The CDR3 spells CASSRRLAGEADTQYF. In DNA form, the CDR3 reads TGCGCCAGCAGCCGAAGACTAGCGGGAGAGGCAGATACGCAGTATTTT.

This clonotype was seen repeatedly, ten times or more. This chain connects TRBV7-2 to TRBJ2-1; D gene ambiguous. Trimming left V 5 bases short and J 7 bases short, with 6 bases between. The CDR3 has 11 amino acids. The V gene's germline CDR1 is SGHTA and CDR2 FQGNSA. CDR3 sequence (DNA): TGTGCCAGCAGCCGCTTAAATGAGCAGTTCTTC. This codes for CASSRLNEQFF. Filled out from reference TRBV7-2 and TRBJ2-1, the complete variable domain reads GAGVSQSPSNKVTEKGKDVELRCDPISGHTALYWYRQSLGQGLEFLIYFQGNSAPDKSGLPSDRFSAERTGGSVSTLTIQRTQQEDSAVYLCASSRLNEQFFGPGTRLTVL.

This clonotype was observed a handful of times. V and J are TRBV29-1 and TRBJ2-7; possible D gene TRBD2, 6 bases. The CDR3 has 14 residues. Trimming left V 5 bases short and J 6 bases short, with 20 bases between. Germline V gene data show CDR1 as SQVTM and CDR2 as ANQGSEA. The CDR3 here is CSVSGGTGVGEQYF. CDR3 coding DNA: TGCAGCGTTTCCGGAGGGACTGGGGTGGGCGAGCAGTACTTC.

CDR3 sequence (DNA): TGCGCCAGCAGCTCGGTGAGGCTAGCGGCTTCCGGGGAGCTGTTTTTT. The encoded protein is CASSSVRLAASGELFF. V and J are TRBV5-1 and TRBJ2-2; 7 positions agree with TRBD2. Per the germline V gene, CDR1 is SGHRS and CDR2 is YFSETQ. Trimming at V came to 3 bases and at J to 6 bases, leaving 11 bases not matched to a gene. The CDR3 spans 16 residues.

This clonotype was detected many times. V and J are TRBV10-3 and TRBJ1-6, with 8 bases that match TRBD1. V shed 6 bases and J 10 bases; nucleotides not matched to a gene: 8. The CDR3 is made up of 14 amino acids. Germline CDR1 and CDR2: ENHRY and SYGVKD. The CDR3 DNA reads TGTGCCATCAGCTCTGGACAGGGTTACTCACCCCTCCACTTT. Its translation is CAISSGQGYSPLHF.

This clonotype showed up many times. The CDR3 nucleotides read TGTGCCACCAGCAGAGAACGACTAGCGGGAGCAAGGGAGCAGTTCTTC. Translation gives CATSRERLAGAREQFF. This chain links TRBV15 with TRBJ2-1, with 12 bases fitting TRBD2. The germline gives CDR1 LNHNV, CDR2 YYDKDF (reference sequence). The CDR3 is 16 amino acids. Unmatched junction bases numbered 7, after V lost 0 bases and J lost 10 bases.

This clonotype turned up a few times. The chain has TRBV4-2 and TRBJ1-5; 9 bases are shared with TRBD1. J gave up 7 bases and V 0 bases, and 7 bases lay outside the gene matches. Germline V gives CDR1 LGHNA, CDR2 YNFKEQ. This CDR3 is built from 16 residues. CDR3 coding DNA: TGTGCCAGCAGCCAAGAACAGGGGGCGCAAGGGCAGCCCCAGCATTTT. It encodes CASSQEQGAQGQPQHF.

This clonotype was found many times. The gene calls are TRBV7-9 and TRBJ1-1; D ambiguous. The length of the CDR3 is 12 residues. Deletions cut 3 bases from V and 7 bases from J, with 9 bases between. Germline V gene data show CDR1 as SEHNR and CDR2 as FQNEAQ (reference sequence). CDR3 nucleotide sequence: TGTGCCAGCAGCTTGGGCCTTTTTGAAGCTTTCTTT. It is translated as CASSLGLFEAFF. Full variable domain (outside the CDR3, taken from reference TRBV7-9 and TRBJ1-1): DTGVSQNPRHKITKRGQNVTFRCDPISEHNRLYWYRQTLGQGPEFLTYFQNEAQLEKSRLLSDRFSAERPKGSFSTLEIQRTEQGDSAMYLCASSLGLFEAFFGQGTRLTVV.

This clonotype has just a few counts. This rearrangement joins TRBV7-6 to TRBJ2-3; 8 nucleotides agree with TRBD2. This CDR3 spans 15 amino acids. The V gene end was trimmed by 4 bases and the J gene end by 4 bases; junction bases not matched to a gene: 7. Germline CDR1 and CDR2: SGHVS and FNYEAQ. The CDR3 DNA is TGTGCCAGCAGCTCCCGCCGGGGGGGTCCAGATACGCAGTATTTT. Translation: CASSSRRGGPDTQYF.

This clonotype was counted many times. The chain combines TRBV27 with TRBJ2-3, with 13 bases lining up with TRBD2. CDR1 MNHEY and CDR2 SMNVEV come from the germline V gene (reference sequence). V gave up 4 bases and J gave up 7 bases; unmatched junction bases: 5. CDR3 length equals 15 residues. The CDR3 sequence is CASSSGTSGENTQYF. CDR3 DNA: TGTGCCAGCAGTTCCGGGACTAGCGGGGAGAATACGCAGTATTTT.

The sample holds many counts of this clonotype. The rearrangement uses TRBV5-6 and TRBJ2-1; TRBD1 matches at 7 bases. V was pared by 0 bases and J by 4 bases, with 10 bases of the junction left unmatched. Per the germline V gene, CDR1 is SGHDT and CDR2 is YYEEEE. The CDR3 has 17 amino acids. The CDR3 region has the DNA TGTGCCAGCAGCTTGGCCGTGGGTGGACAGGAGTACAATGAGCAGTTCTTC. Residues: CASSLAVGGQEYNEQFF.

DNA of the CDR3: TGTGCCACCAGCAGAGACAGGGGGCGAGGATATGGCTACACCTTC. Its translation is CATSRDRGRGYGYTF. V and J are TRBV15 and TRBJ1-2; TRBD1 agrees at 8 bases. V trimming: 0 bases; J trimming: 5 bases; junction bases outside the gene matches: 5. The germline V gene has CDR1 LNHNV and CDR2 YYDKDF (reference sequence). CDR3 length equals 15 residues.

This clonotype was observed a handful of times. The rearrangement links TRBV4-2 to TRBJ1-4, with D hard to call. From germline, CDR1 is LGHNA and CDR2 YNFKEQ. This CDR3 is 15 amino acids long. Deletions cut 0 bases from V and 4 bases from J, with 9 bases between. In DNA form, the CDR3 reads TGTGCCAGCAGCCAAGAATGGAGTTTTAATGAAAAACTGTTTTTT. Translation gives CASSQEWSFNEKLFF.

This clonotype was seen many times. This chain links TRBV10-3 with TRBJ2-2; 7 bases fit TRBD2. The CDR3 consists of 18 residues. Germline values: CDR1 ENHRY, CDR2 SYGVKD. After removal of 4 bases from V and 2 bases from J, the junction contained 13 bases not matched to a gene. The CDR3, as DNA: TGTGCCATCAGTGGGTCCTCCCGTACGGGAGGTAACACCGGGGAGCTGTTTTTT. It specifies CAISGSSRTGGNTGELFF.